The 30 T cell receptor beta chains below all came from one sample that was sequenced in a study of blood T cell repertoires in COVID-19. Sequencing was performed with immunoSEQ multiplex PCR; in TCRdb, only in-frame clones are kept and a portion is missing. The sample shows 200,000 to 250,000 clones, approximately 82% of them seen only once. Material: peripheral blood. The receptors originated from a man under 40 who had recovered from COVID-19.

The gene calls are TRBV6-5 and TRBJ2-3, with D possibly being TRBD2 (5 bases). This CDR3 contains 13 residues. With 5 bases removed from V and 4 bases from J, the gap between germline ends came to 10 bases. The germline V gene has CDR1 MNHEY and CDR2 SVGAGI. CDR3 residues: CASSPSGADTQYF. The DNA of the CDR3 is TGTGCCAGCAGTCCGAGCGGTGCAGATACGCAGTATTTT.

This chain joins TRBV7-2 and TRBJ2-3, with D perhaps matching TRBD2 (5 bases). This CDR3 region has 14 residues. V lost 5 bases, J lost 2 bases, and 11 bases lay in between. Germline lookup yields CDR1 SGHTA and CDR2 FQGNSA. In DNA, the CDR3 is TGTGCCAGCAGCCGCCGAGGGTTCACAGATACGCAGTATTTT. Its protein is CASSRRGFTDTQYF.

This chain uses TRBV18 with TRBJ1-2; 12 bases fit TRBD1. This CDR3 is built from 15 residues. Germline trimming cut 5 bases from V and 7 bases from J; bases unmatched to any gene: 8. Per germline, CDR1 KGHSH and CDR2 LQKENI. The CDR3 spells CASSSPGQGAFGYTF. CDR3 sequence (DNA): TGTGCCAGCTCATCTCCGGGACAGGGGGCCTTTGGCTACACCTTC.

The V gene is TRBV7-9, the J gene TRBJ1-3; 7 bases align to TRBD1. Germline CDR1 reads SEHNR; CDR2 reads FQNEAQ (reference sequence). The V and J ends lost 5 bases and 3 bases, in that order; junction bases with no gene match: 4. The CDR3 has 14 residues. The CDR3 DNA sequence: TGTGCCAGCAGCAACGACAGGGTTGGAAACACCATATATTTT. It translates to CASSNDRVGNTIYF.

This chain uses TRBV3-1 (or the pseudogene TRBV3-2) with TRBJ2-4; TRBD1 agrees at 7 bases. The CDR3 is 14 amino acids. The V segment lost 1 base and the J segment 11 bases; nucleotides outside the gene matches: 8. Germline V CDR1 and CDR2: LGHDT, YNNKEL (reference sequence). The CDR3 region has the DNA TGTGCCAGCAGCCAAGGGGGACAGCTTACGGTTCAGTACTTC. It yields the protein CASSQGGQLTVQYF.

J is TRBJ2-3 and V is TRBV5-1; 10 bases fit TRBD1. Germline CDR1 and CDR2: SGHRS and YFSETQ. The CDR3 consists of 15 residues. V dropped 4 bases and J dropped 2; count of bases not matched to a gene: 4. The CDR3 DNA sequence: TGCGCCAGCAGCCCGGGACAGGGGATCACAGATACGCAGTATTTT. Protein sequence: CASSPGQGITDTQYF.

This chain links TRBV7-2 with TRBJ1-1; 8 bases are a match to TRBD1. The length of the CDR3 is 18 residues. Germline CDR1 is SGHTA and CDR2 is FQGNSA. V lost 4 bases and J lost 4; bases outside the gene matches: 17. DNA of the CDR3: TGTGCCAGCAGCTCCCCTCATCATCTCTCAGGGGGCGGCACTGAAGCTTTCTTT. It yields the protein CASSSPHHLSGGGTEAFF.

The chain couples TRBV10-1 to TRBJ1-2, with 7 nucleotides matching TRBD1. Germline V gene lookup returns CDR1 WNHNN and CDR2 SYGVQD (reference sequence). The V gene end was trimmed by 6 bases and the J gene end by 4 bases; junction bases not matched to a gene: 8. This CDR3 has 14 residues. Here the CDR3 reads CASRDTTGFYGYTF. The CDR3 nucleotides read TGCGCCAGCAGAGATACGACAGGGTTCTATGGCTACACCTTC.

This rearrangement joins TRBV5-6 to TRBJ1-4; no reliable D call. Germline CDR1 reads SGHDT; CDR2 reads YYEEEE. Trimming pared 0 bases from V and 3 bases from J, leaving 9 bases between. There are 15 residues in the CDR3. In nucleotides, the CDR3 is TGTGCCAGCAGCTTGGTAACATTGGCTAATGAAAAACTGTTTTTT. Encoded protein: CASSLVTLANEKLFF.

The chain employs TRBV20-1 and TRBJ2-1; 8 nucleotides line up with TRBD2. CDR1 is DFQATT and CDR2 is SNEGSKA in the germline V gene (reference sequence). Trimming cost V 3 bases and J 6 bases; bases outside gene matches: 7. The CDR3 covers 14 residues. The CDR3, as DNA: TGCAGTGCTAGTGAGCGGGGGTGGGGCAATGAGCAGTTCTTC. Translation gives CSASERGWGNEQFF.

The chain employs TRBV7-2 and TRBJ2-5, with 11 bases matching TRBD2. The CDR3 is 16 residues long. The V segment lost 1 base and the J segment 2 bases; nucleotides outside the gene matches: 3. CDR1 is SGHTA and CDR2 is FQGNSA in the germline V gene. CDR3: CASSLVIAGGQETQYF. The CDR3 coding sequence is TGTGCCAGCAGCTTAGTGATAGCGGGGGGGCAAGAGACCCAGTACTTC.

This clone was detected many times. This sample also contains other DNA sequences that code for the same CDR3. The rearrangement joins TRBV7-2 to TRBJ1-5, with no clear D. Germline loops: CDR1 SGHTA, CDR2 FQGNSA. Trimming removed 2 bases from V and 2 bases from J, with 4 bases in between. CDR3 length equals 13 residues. CDR3 sequence (DNA): TGTGCCAGCAGCTTACGCGGCAATCAGCCCCAGCATTTT. It encodes CASSLRGNQPQHF.

This sequence joins TRBV5-1 and TRBJ2-3, with 9 bases matching TRBD2. CDR1 and CDR2 (germline): SGHRS, YFSETQ. This CDR3 region has 16 residues. After removal of 0 bases from V and 0 bases from J, the junction contained 2 bases not matched to a gene. The CDR3 spells CASSLDLAGSTDTQYF. CDR3 DNA sequence: TGCGCCAGCAGCTTGGATCTAGCGGGGAGCACAGATACGCAGTATTTT. The full variable domain, rest sourced from reference TRBV5-1 and TRBJ2-3, is KAGVTQTPRYLIKTRGQQVTLSCSPISGHRSVSWYQQTPGQGLQFLFEYFSETQRNKGNFPGRFSGRQFSNSRSEMNVSTLELGDSALYLCASSLDLAGSTDTQYFGPGTRLTVL.

The genes are TRBV5-1 and TRBJ2-2, with TRBD2 matching over 9 bases. Trimming removed 7 bases from V and 0 bases from J; junction bases left unmatched: 7. Germline CDR1 and CDR2: SGHRS and YFSETQ. The CDR3 is 16 residues long. The CDR3 here is CASLVAGVPNTGELFF. The CDR3 region has the DNA TGCGCCAGCCTCGTAGCGGGGGTCCCGAACACCGGGGAGCTGTTTTTT.

The chain recombines TRBV28 with TRBJ2-3; D is perhaps TRBD2 (5 bases). V dropped 5 bases and J dropped 2 bases, with 8 bases sitting between them. The V gene's germline CDR1 is MDHEN and CDR2 SYDVKM. The CDR3 is made up of 13 amino acids. The CDR3 DNA reads as TGTGCCAGCAGTATGACTAACACAGATACGCAGTATTTT. Its protein product is CASSMTNTDTQYF.

The V gene is TRBV6-5, the J gene TRBJ2-5; 7 nucleotides agree with TRBD1. Germline V gene lookup returns CDR1 MNHEY and CDR2 SVGAGI. Trimming took 5 bases from V and 2 from J; bases not matched to a gene: 2. The CDR3 is 13 residues long. The CDR3, as DNA: TGTGCCAGCAGTCAGACAGGGCAAGAGACCCAGTACTTC. As protein: CASSQTGQETQYF.

This clone occurred a few times. V usage is TRBV11-2 and J usage is TRBJ1-6, with D possibly being TRBD1 (6 bases). Germline V lookup: CDR1 SGHAT, CDR2 FQNNGV. The CDR3 runs to 16 residues. Trimming took 0 bases from V and 2 from J, leaving 8 bases between them. The CDR3 bases are TGTGCCAGCAGCTTAGAACAGGGTGCCTATAATTCACCCCTCCACTTT. Amino acids: CASSLEQGAYNSPLHF.

The V call is TRBV5-4, the J call TRBJ2-2; maybe TRBD2 (6 bases). This CDR3 spans 15 amino acids. CDR1 and CDR2 (germline): SGHNT, YYREEE (reference sequence). Deletions cut 2 bases from V and 1 base from J, with 9 bases between. CDR3 nucleotides: TGTGCCAGCAGCTTACCGCGGGGGAACACCGGGGAGCTGTTTTTT. It is translated as CASSLPRGNTGELFF.

This sequence joins TRBV7-9 and TRBJ1-1; D unresolved. This CDR3 has 12 amino acids. The ends were cut back, 1 base at V and 8 bases at J, with 8 bases in the middle. CDR1 and CDR2 (germline): SEHNR, FQNEAQ (reference sequence). The chain's CDR3 is CASSLEQSEAFF. Written as DNA, the CDR3 is TGTGCCAGCAGCTTAGAACAGTCGGAAGCTTTCTTT.

CDR3 sequence (DNA): TGTGCCAGCTCACCTCTGGCAGGGCAGAGCTCCTATAATTCACCCCTCCACTTT. Translation: CASSPLAGQSSYNSPLHF. The chain employs TRBV18 and TRBJ1-6; perhaps TRBD1 as D (5 bases). The germline V and J ends were trimmed by 3 bases and 0 bases, with 15 bases remaining between them. CDR1 and CDR2 (germline): KGHSH, LQKENI. The CDR3 loop spans 18 amino acids.

This chain uses TRBV4-1 with TRBJ1-2; TRBD1 might be the D (6 bases). Trimming took 0 bases from V and 7 from J, leaving 12 bases between them. The CDR3 extends over 14 amino acids. Germline V gene data show CDR1 as MGHRA and CDR2 as YSYEKL. CDR3 nucleotide sequence: TGCGCCAGCAGCCAAGACAGGGGTATGGGTGGCTACACCTTC. Translating gives CASSQDRGMGGYTF.

CDR3 residues: CASSLTQGAGNTGELFF. The CDR3 coding sequence is TGTGCCAGCAGCTTAACACAGGGGGCTGGCAACACCGGGGAGCTGTTTTTT. The chain links TRBV7-9 to TRBJ2-2; 9 positions match TRBD1. The CDR3 covers 17 residues. Trimming at V came to 2 bases and at J to 2 bases, leaving 6 bases not matched to a gene. CDR1 is SEHNR, CDR2 FQNEAQ, per germline (reference sequence).

This chain joins TRBV10-3 and TRBJ2-1; TRBD1 matches at 11 bases. Losses at the gene ends were 9 bases for V and 3 bases for J; bases not matched to a gene: 1. Germline loops: CDR1 ENHRY, CDR2 SYGVKD. The CDR3 runs 13 residues. The CDR3 DNA reads as TGTGCCATGGGACAGGGGGGCTACAATGAGCAGTTCTTC. This encodes CAMGQGGYNEQFF.

The CDR3: CASSLYVNTEAFF. Here the CDR3 DNA reads TGTGCCAGCAGTTTATATGTGAACACTGAAGCTTTCTTT. The rearrangement uses TRBV12-3 or TRBV12-4 and TRBJ1-1; no reliable D call. This CDR3 is 13 amino acids long. V lost 2 bases and J 0 bases, leaving 4 bases between the germline ends.

The chain links TRBV16 to TRBJ1-2, with D perhaps TRBD1 (5 bases). V was clipped by 4 bases and J by 4 bases, with 10 bases between them. Looked up from germline, CDR1 is KGHSY and CDR2 is FQNENV. The CDR3 has 13 residues. The CDR3 sequence: CASSLQATYGYTF. DNA of the CDR3: TGTGCCAGCAGCCTACAGGCGACCTATGGCTACACCTTC.

This clone was seen only once. The rearrangement uses TRBV18 and TRBJ1-5, with D perhaps TRBD1 (6 bases). Germline CDR1 and CDR2: KGHSH and LQKENI. CDR3 length: 13 residues. V was pared by 3 bases and J by 9 bases, with 12 bases between. CDR3 sequence reads: CASSPPGVGPQHF. CDR3 in DNA: TGTGCCAGCTCACCCCCAGGGGTCGGGCCCCAGCATTTT.

The chain recombines TRBV10-1 with TRBJ2-6, with D unresolved. The V end was cut by 8 bases, the J end by 0 bases, with 11 bases between. Germline V lookup: CDR1 WNHNN, CDR2 SYGVQD (reference sequence). This CDR3 is 15 amino acids long. CDR3 nucleotide sequence: TGCGCCAGCGTTCCCCCGCGCTCTGGGGCCAACGTCCTGACTTTC. Translated, it gives CASVPPRSGANVLTF.

The V and J genes are TRBV27 and TRBJ1-6, with unresolved D. V was shortened by 2 bases and J by 0 bases, with 11 bases between the two germline ends. This CDR3 has 17 amino acids. CDR1 is MNHEY and CDR2 is SMNVEV in the germline V gene (reference sequence). The CDR3 reads CASSLEPSSSYNSPLHF. CDR3 in DNA: TGTGCCAGCAGTTTAGAGCCTAGTAGCTCCTATAATTCACCCCTCCACTTT.

V usage is TRBV19 and J usage is TRBJ1-6, with unresolved D. Trimming stripped 6 bases from V and 7 bases from J, with 13 bases between. The CDR3 extends over 14 amino acids. The germline CDR1 and CDR2 sequences are LNHDA and SQIVND (reference sequence). CDR3 sequence reads: CASSSGIRNSPLHF. The CDR3 region has the DNA TGTGCCAGTAGCTCCGGGATCCGGAATTCACCCCTCCACTTT.

This clone was observed at least ten times. As DNA, the CDR3 is TGTGCCATCAGGGGGGACAGCTCGTGGCCCCAGCATTTT. Amino acids: CAIRGDSSWPQHF. The rearrangement links TRBV10-3 to TRBJ1-5, with 7 nucleotides matching TRBD1. The length of the CDR3 is 13 residues. Germline trimming cut 6 bases from V and 9 bases from J; bases unmatched to any gene: 8. CDR1 and CDR2 (germline): ENHRY, SYGVKD.